Below, 18 T cell receptor beta chains from the same sample are listed, as sequenced in a study of T cells in Graves' hyperthyroidism and ophthalmopathy. Using RNA transcripts as the source, TCR beta CDR3 regions were amplified. With the HTBI primer set, the TCR CDR3 went through a first round of RT-PCR. Each CDR3 protein gets one entry after TCRdb re-called the multiplex PCR reads with MiXCR. The sample lists approximately 480,000 distinct CDR3 sequences, less than 25% occurring once. The sequenced sample was blood. Receptors were obtained from a man aged 18 to 30 with Graves' hyperthyroidism.

This clonotype was seen ten or more times. The genes are TRBV6-1 and TRBJ2-7; D gene ambiguous. Germline CDR1 reads MNHNS; CDR2 reads SASEGT. The CDR3 is made up of 15 amino acids. The V and J ends lost 1 base and 2 bases respectively, with 12 bases between them. This chain's CDR3 is CASSEGSVAAYEQYF. CDR3 DNA: TGTGCCAGCAGTGAAGGCTCAGTCGCGGCCTACGAGCAGTACTTC.

The J gene is TRBJ1-2, the V gene TRBV6-1; D not certain. The length of the CDR3 is 16 residues. V dropped 1 base and J dropped 0 bases, with 12 bases sitting between them. From germline, CDR1 is MNHNS and CDR2 SASEGT. The CDR3 nucleotides are TGTGCCAGCAGTGAAGTCCTTGGGGATGCTAACTATGGCTACACCTTC. Translating it yields CASSEVLGDANYGYTF.

With respect to this clonotype: Here the CDR3 omits its conserved ending phenylalanine or tryptophan, so a read error is the likely source. The V gene is TRBV14, the J gene TRBJ2-2; tentative D call: TRBD2 (6 bases). This CDR3 has 14 residues. With 1 base removed from V and 7 bases from J, the gap between germline ends came to 10 bases. Germline V CDR1 and CDR2: SGHDN, FVKESK. CDR3 sequence reads: CASSQVYGGGELFL. DNA for the CDR3: TGTGCCAGCAGCCAAGTTTACGGGGGCGGGGAGCTGTTTTTG.

In its sample, this clonotype was seen many times. CDR3 amino acids: CASSYAVLGNQPQHF. Here the CDR3 DNA reads TGTGCCAGCAGTTACGCGGTCCTTGGGAATCAGCCCCAGCATTTT. The rearrangement uses TRBV6-5 and TRBJ1-5; D remains unclear. Trimming took off 2 bases at V and 4 bases at J, with 12 bases between the two ends. Germline V gene sequence: CDR1 MNHEY, CDR2 SVGAGI. The CDR3 runs to 15 residues.

This clonotype appeared many times. The J gene is TRBJ2-7, the V gene TRBV20-1; 8 bases map to TRBD1. V shed 6 bases and J 7 bases; nucleotides not matched to a gene: 8. Germline V gives CDR1 DFQATT, CDR2 SNEGSKA (reference sequence). The CDR3 sequence is 12 residues long. The CDR3 DNA reads TGCAGTGCCCCGGACAGGGCAAGGGAGCAGTACTTC. Residues: CSAPDRAREQYF.

This clonotype was observed many times. The chain has TRBV12-3 or TRBV12-4 and TRBJ1-1; D remains unclear. V lost 1 base to trimming and J lost 0 bases, with 9 bases between them. The CDR3 runs 15 residues. CDR3 amino acids: CASSLEVGMNTEAFF. DNA for the CDR3: TGTGCCAGCAGTTTAGAGGTCGGCATGAACACTGAAGCTTTCTTT.

The V and J genes are TRBV6-1 and TRBJ1-2, with D possibly matching TRBD1 (5 bases). CDR3 length: 17 amino acids. V lost 6 bases and J 4 bases, leaving 24 bases between the germline ends. CDR1 is MNHNS, CDR2 SASEGT, per germline. CDR3 coding DNA: TGTGCCAGCAGCCCATTGATTCGGGGGGGTTATGCCTATGGCTACACCTTC. Encoded protein: CASSPLIRGGYAYGYTF.

This clonotype was seen a handful of times. This chain joins TRBV14 and TRBJ2-7; TRBD1 matches at 12 bases. The length of the CDR3 is 12 residues. Germline V CDR1 and CDR2: SGHDN, FVKESK. J gave up 12 bases and V 4 bases, and 4 bases lay outside the gene matches. CDR3 DNA: TGTGCCAGCAGCCCGGGACAGGGGGCGAGGTACTTC. Residues: CASSPGQGARYF. Full variable domain (outside the CDR3, taken from reference TRBV14 and TRBJ2-7): EAGVTQFPSHSVIEKGQTVTLRCDPISGHDNLYWYRRVMGKEIKFLLHFVKESKQDESGMPNNRFLAERTGGTYSTLKVQPAELEDSGVYFCASSPGQGARYFGPGTRLTVT.

This clonotype was counted ten times or more. The CDR3 sequence is CASSYSNLARSTDTQYF. The CDR3 nucleotides are TGTGCCAGCAGTTACTCCAACCTAGCCCGAAGCACAGATACGCAGTATTTT. The V gene is TRBV6-2 or TRBV6-3, the J gene TRBJ2-3; maybe TRBD2 (5 bases). The CDR3 contains 17 residues. The germline V and J ends were trimmed by 0 bases and 0 bases, with 13 bases remaining between them. Germline V gene sequence: CDR1 MNHEY, CDR2 SVGEGT.

Many counts were recorded for this clonotype. Here the CDR3 omits its conserved ending phenylalanine or tryptophan, so a read error is the likely source. V gene TRBV6-2 or TRBV6-3 combines with J gene TRBJ1-1, with 12 nucleotides matching TRBD1. The CDR3 runs 16 residues. The V segment lost 2 bases and the J segment 4 bases; nucleotides outside the gene matches: 5. Germline V gives CDR1 MNHEY, CDR2 SVGEGT. The CDR3: CASSYGTGGRGTEAFS. The CDR3 DNA is TGTGCCAGCAGTTACGGGACAGGGGGCCGGGGCACTGAAGCTTTCTCT.

This clonotype was detected many times. J is TRBJ1-3 and V is TRBV9, with D perhaps TRBD1 (6 bases). Trimming removed 5 bases from V and 3 bases from J, with 9 bases in between. This CDR3 spans 13 amino acids. In germline, CDR1 is SGDLS, CDR2 YYNGEE. The CDR3: CASRSGVGNTIYF. CDR3 nucleotides: TGTGCCAGCAGGTCAGGGGTTGGAAACACCATATATTTT.

This clonotype was picked up many times. The chain is built from TRBV6-1 and TRBJ2-5, with TRBD2 identical over 9 bases. With V trimmed by 2 bases and J by 5 bases, 9 bases remained unmatched. Germline loops: CDR1 MNHNS, CDR2 SASEGT. The CDR3 totals 16 residues. The CDR3 bases are TGTGCCAGCAGTGAAAACGGCGGGGGGGCCGGGGAGACCCAGTACTTC. It specifies CASSENGGGAGETQYF.

This clonotype has ten or more counts. This chain's CDR3 is CASSDDRVNYGYTF. DNA of the CDR3: TGTGCCAGCAGTGATGACAGGGTTAACTATGGCTACACCTTC. The genes are TRBV12-3 or TRBV12-4 and TRBJ1-2; 7 bases agree with TRBD1. J lost 1 base, V lost 5 bases, and 4 bases had no gene match. CDR3 length: 14 residues.

This clonotype has a count of ten or more. This sequence joins TRBV7-6 and TRBJ2-3; TRBD2 agrees at 9 bases. The CDR3 length is 16 residues. The V and J ends lost 5 bases and 6 bases, in that order; junction bases with no gene match: 12. Germline CDR1 and CDR2: SGHVS and FNYEAQ. CDR3 nucleotides: TGTGCCAGCAGCCCCTCGGCGGGGGGGAAGGGGGATACGCAGTATTTT. It encodes CASSPSAGGKGDTQYF.

Only a few counts were recorded for this clonotype. The CDR3 loop reads CASTGTGENQPQHF. The CDR3 region has the DNA TGTGCCAGCACCGGGACAGGGGAGAATCAGCCCCAGCATTTT. The chain recombines TRBV2 with TRBJ1-5, with 10 bases that match TRBD1. The CDR3 sequence is 14 residues long. Per germline, CDR1 SNHLY and CDR2 FYNNEI. With V trimmed by 7 bases and J by 4 bases, 4 bases remained unmatched.

Concerning this clonotype itself: This may come from a read error, since a much larger clone is one base off. The chain uses TRBV15 and TRBJ1-5, with 8 bases aligning to TRBD1. The CDR3 consists of 15 residues. In germline, CDR1 is LNHNV, CDR2 YYDKDF (reference sequence). The CDR3 nucleotides read TGTGTCACCAGCGCCTGGACAGGGTCGTATCAGCCCCAGCATTTT. The encoded protein is CVTSAWTGSYQPQHF.

The table lists this clonotype with many counts. The V gene is TRBV15, the J gene TRBJ1-1; maybe TRBD1 (5 bases). Deletions cut 2 bases from V and 5 bases from J, with 12 bases between. The CDR3 length is 14 residues. The germline CDR1 and CDR2 sequences are LNHNV and YYDKDF (reference sequence). The CDR3 sequence is CATSRIRKGTEAFF. CDR3 nucleotide sequence: TGTGCCACCAGCAGAATACGAAAGGGGACTGAAGCTTTCTTT.

At least ten counts were recorded for this clonotype. This sequence joins TRBV5-6 and TRBJ2-7; no clear D. Germline V CDR1 and CDR2: SGHDT, YYEEEE. V was clipped by 0 bases and J by 7 bases, with 5 bases between them. There are 11 residues in the CDR3. CDR3 loop: CASSLDREQYF. CDR3 DNA: TGTGCCAGCAGCTTGGACCGGGAGCAGTACTTC.